Listed below are T cell receptor beta chains from one sample, sequenced in a study of T cells in Graves' hyperthyroidism and ophthalmopathy. Using its own MiXCR run on the multiplex PCR reads, TCRdb lists one record per CDR3 protein. The sample has about 400,000 distinct CDR3 sequences, about 16% seen once. Sequenced material: blood. Receptors originate from an older woman with Graves' ophthalmopathy. CDR3s leave out the opening cysteine and the closing phenylalanine or tryptophan. D genes are given only for firm matches. Expanded clones are given a class, and other clones once, few, many or no size at all.

cdr3_length: 13
v_call: TRBV6-2/TRBV6-3
clone_size: many
j_call: TRBJ2-5
d_call: -
cdr3_aa: ASSYHQQGKETQY

cdr3_length: 12
v_call: TRBV2
clone_size: many
j_call: TRBJ1-5
d_call: TRBD1
cdr3_aa: ASSGTGGNQPQH

cdr3_length: 17
v_call: TRBV27
clone_size: many
j_call: TRBJ2-1
d_call: TRBD2
cdr3_aa: ASSTRLAGALEAGNEQF

cdr3_length: 13
v_call: TRBV5-1
clone_size: -
j_call: TRBJ2-4
d_call: -
cdr3_aa: ASSLGQRAKNIQY

cdr3_length: 13
v_call: TRBV7-9
clone_size: -
j_call: TRBJ1-1
d_call: -
cdr3_aa: ASSHDRQDPTEAF

cdr3_length: 11
v_call: TRBV27
clone_size: many
j_call: TRBJ1-1
d_call: -
cdr3_aa: ASSQGRGTEAF

cdr3_length: 14
v_call: TRBV29-1
clone_size: many
j_call: TRBJ2-1
d_call: TRBD2
cdr3_aa: SVSGTSGRGLKEQF

cdr3_length: 14
v_call: TRBV18
clone_size: many
j_call: TRBJ2-1
d_call: -
cdr3_aa: ASSPRNTRPSNEQF

cdr3_length: 14
v_call: TRBV7-2
clone_size: many
j_call: TRBJ2-1
d_call: -
cdr3_aa: ASSKPEVGSMDEQF

cdr3_length: 13
v_call: TRBV15
clone_size: many
j_call: TRBJ2-5
d_call: -
cdr3_aa: ATSRGPGAGETQY

cdr3_length: 11
v_call: TRBV4-1
clone_size: many
j_call: TRBJ2-7
d_call: -
cdr3_aa: ASSHRGGYEQY

cdr3_length: 13
v_call: TRBV27
clone_size: -
j_call: TRBJ1-2
d_call: -
cdr3_aa: ASSLGPGANYGYT

cdr3_length: 9
v_call: TRBV20-1
clone_size: few
j_call: TRBJ2-7
d_call: -
cdr3_aa: SARDAPQQY

cdr3_length: 15
v_call: TRBV6-1
clone_size: -
j_call: TRBJ2-1
d_call: TRBD2
cdr3_aa: ASSALAGGGSYNEQF

cdr3_length: 11
v_call: TRBV3-1
clone_size: many
j_call: TRBJ2-7
d_call: -
cdr3_aa: ASSQGASYEQY